This passage covers 2 T cell receptor beta chains from one sample sequenced in a study of CD8 T cells in ankylosing spondylitis. TCRdb passed the 5' RACE reads through MiXCR, listing each CDR3 protein once. This repertoire shows fewer than 450,000 distinct CDR3 sequences, roughly a sixth found once; its top ten account for over 1%. Points from the study as a whole: Several highly homologous variants made up a TCR beta motif that seemed to typify ankylosing spondylitis blood.

Their recognized antigens are unknown. Specimen: blood, either unsorted or a sorted T cell fraction (not recorded which). These receptors were taken from a male donor with ankylosing spondylitis.

This clonotype was seen ten or more times. The chain is built from TRBV15 and TRBJ2-7, with 9 bases matching TRBD2. Germline V CDR1 and CDR2: LNHNV, YYDKDF (reference sequence). This CDR3 spans 22 amino acids. Unmatched junction bases numbered 24, after V lost 0 bases and J lost 3 bases. The CDR3 region has the DNA TGTGCCACCAGCAGAGATCGGGTCTACGGGGGTTCTGGGACTAGCAGGTTCTACGAGCAGTACTTC. This codes for CATSRDRVYGGSGTSRFYEQYF.

This clonotype appeared once. This rearrangement joins TRBV14 to TRBJ1-1; 7 bases fit TRBD1. With 4 bases clipped from V and 4 bases from J, the junction kept 9 bases outside the gene matches. The CDR3 loop spans 15 amino acids. The germline CDR1 and CDR2 sequences are SGHDN and FVKESK. Here the CDR3 DNA reads TGTGCCAGCAGCCCGAACCTAGACAGGGTCACTGAAGCTTTCTTT. This sequence encodes CASSPNLDRVTEAFF.